These 29 T cell receptor beta chains were all obtained from the same sample, sequenced in a study of human T cells and chemical hapten exposure. Time point: patch test 1, 2 weeks after DPC sensitization. Treatment given: therapeutic diphenylcyclopropenone sensitization with weekly scalp DPC. MiXCR, run by TCRdb on the RACE reads, gives a single entry per CDR3 protein. The table records approximately 100,000 distinct CDR3 sequences, more than 9.5% of them present only once. The material was whole blood, obtained in connection with sensitization to the hapten diphenylcyclopropenone (DPC). These receptors were obtained from a woman in her forties with alopecia areata. Some clones in this sample may be carry-over from other donors' samples.

This clonotype was found a few times. The chain joins TRBV12-3 or TRBV12-4 to TRBJ1-1; TRBD1 agrees at 8 bases. The CDR3 is made up of 16 amino acids. The V segment lost 5 bases and the J segment 0 bases; nucleotides outside the gene matches: 8. The CDR3 coding sequence is TGTGCCAGCAGTCCTGACAGGGGAGCCATGAACACTGAAGCTTTCTTT. Its protein is CASSPDRGAMNTEAFF.

The chain employs TRBV27 and TRBJ2-1; D is unresolved. Per the germline V gene, CDR1 is MNHEY and CDR2 is SMNVEV (reference sequence). The CDR3 totals 14 residues. V was cut by 5 bases and J by 4 bases, with 12 bases left in between. The CDR3 here is CASSPRTDYNEQFF. CDR3 nucleotides: TGTGCCAGCAGTCCCCGGACGGATTACAATGAGCAGTTCTTC.

The V gene is TRBV29-1, the J gene TRBJ2-5; 7 positions match TRBD1. The CDR3 loop spans 12 amino acids. V dropped 3 bases and J dropped 2; count of bases not matched to a gene: 0. Germline assignment: CDR1 SQVTM and CDR2 ANQGSEA. In nucleotides, the CDR3 is TGCAGCGTTGAGACAGGGCAAGAGACCCAGTACTTC. Translated, it gives CSVETGQETQYF.

The gene calls are TRBV3-1 and TRBJ1-5; D unclear. The length of the CDR3 is 14 residues. Trimming pared 5 bases from V and 0 bases from J, leaving 8 bases between. Germline CDR1 and CDR2: LGHDT and YNNKEL (reference sequence). CDR3 protein: CASSWANSNQPQHF. The CDR3 coding sequence is TGTGCCAGCAGCTGGGCCAATAGCAATCAGCCCCAGCATTTT.

This clonotype was observed at least ten times. The genes are TRBV7-2 and TRBJ1-5; no reliable D call. CDR3 size: 15 residues. Trimming cost V 1 base and J 0 bases, with 7 bases left between them. From germline, CDR1 is SGHTA and CDR2 FQGNSA. CDR3 DNA: TGTGCCAGCAGCTTAGAGGCAAATAGCAATCAGCCCCAGCATTTT. Its protein product is CASSLEANSNQPQHF. Full variable domain (remainder filled in from reference TRBV7-2 and TRBJ1-5): GAGVSQSPSNKVTEKGKDVELRCDPISGHTALYWYRQSLGQGLEFLIYFQGNSAPDKSGLPSDRFSAERTGGSVSTLTIQRTQQEDSAVYLCASSLEANSNQPQHFGDGTRLSIL.

This clonotype has at least ten counts. The rearrangement links TRBV7-9 to TRBJ2-3; the match to TRBD1 covers 8 bases. The trim removed 3 bases at V and 2 bases at J, leaving 4 bases unmatched. The CDR3 runs to 15 residues. The V gene's germline CDR1 is SEHNR and CDR2 FQNEAQ (reference sequence). This CDR3 is CASSFTTGDTDTQYF. CDR3 DNA sequence: TGTGCCAGCAGCTTCACGACAGGGGACACAGATACGCAGTATTTT.

The table lists this clonotype with many counts. The gene calls are TRBV30 and TRBJ1-1; no clear D gene. Trimming stripped 4 bases from V and 3 bases from J, with 12 bases between. CDR1 and CDR2 from the germline V gene are GTSNPN and SVGIG (reference sequence). The CDR3 is 13 amino acids. The CDR3 nucleotides are TGTGCCTGGACTCCGGACGGGTACACTGAAGCTTTCTTT. Its protein product is CAWTPDGYTEAFF.

This clonotype was observed a handful of times. The chain uses TRBV7-9 and TRBJ1-1; tentative D call: TRBD1 (6 bases). From germline, CDR1 is SEHNR and CDR2 FQNEAQ (reference sequence). This CDR3 spans 15 amino acids. The V and J ends lost 3 bases and 2 bases respectively, with 13 bases between them. The CDR3 is CASSFGGSKNTEAFF. CDR3 coding DNA: TGTGCCAGCAGCTTCGGGGGCAGTAAAAACACTGAAGCTTTCTTT.

This clonotype was found many times. V is TRBV5-1 and J is TRBJ1-2, with a weak D call TRBD1 (5 bases). The germline gives CDR1 SGHRS, CDR2 YFSETQ. CDR3 length: 16 amino acids. V was pared by 3 bases and J by 6 bases, with 21 bases between. CDR3 in DNA: TGCGCCAGCAGCTGGTTGTTTCCCTCCCGGGGCGATGGCTACACCTTC. Its protein is CASSWLFPSRGDGYTF.

This clonotype has only a few counts. V gene TRBV20-1 combines with J gene TRBJ2-7, with D possibly being TRBD1 (5 bases). Trimming cost V 0 bases and J 0 bases, with 9 bases left between them. Germline V gene lookup returns CDR1 DFQATT and CDR2 SNEGSKA (reference sequence). CDR3 length: 14 amino acids. CDR3 sequence (DNA): TGCAGTGCTAGAGATCAGGGCCTCTCCTACGAGCAGTACTTC. This encodes CSARDQGLSYEQYF.

This clonotype was detected many times. The rearrangement links TRBV18 to TRBJ2-3; 11 bases agree with TRBD2. V was pared by 3 bases and J by 1 base, with 3 bases of the junction left unmatched. The CDR3 is 16 residues long. Germline V lookup: CDR1 KGHSH, CDR2 LQKENI. The CDR3 coding sequence is TGTGCCAGCTCACCCCTAGCGGGGGGTGGCACAGATACGCAGTATTTT. This sequence encodes CASSPLAGGGTDTQYF.

In this sample, this clonotype turned up many times. V usage is TRBV27 and J usage is TRBJ2-1; 13 bases line up with TRBD2. This CDR3 has 16 residues. V shed 2 bases, J shed 6 bases, and the junction held 4 bases outside the gene matches. CDR1 is MNHEY and CDR2 is SMNVEV in the germline V gene (reference sequence). The CDR3, as DNA: TGTGCCAGCAGTTTAGCCACTAGCGGGGGGGCCAATGAGCAGTTCTTC. Amino acid sequence: CASSLATSGGANEQFF.

This clonotype was observed many times. The chain is built from TRBV20-1 and TRBJ1-4; possibly TRBD1 for D (6 bases). The CDR3 spans 16 residues. The V end lost 6 bases, the J end lost 3 bases, and 20 bases lay between the germline ends. Per the germline V gene, CDR1 is DFQATT and CDR2 is SNEGSKA (reference sequence). The CDR3 here is CSAPNREGSANEKLFF. CDR3 bases: TGCAGTGCCCCCAACAGGGAAGGTTCGGCTAATGAAAAACTGTTTTTT.

This clonotype was counted ten times or more. The rearrangement links TRBV21-1 to TRBJ1-5; the table's TRBD1 call for D was not verified on the DNA. TRBV21-1 is a pseudogene. The CDR3 is 21 amino acids. In nucleotides, the CDR3 is TGTGCCAGCAGCACCCAGCCGTGGGAAGGACAGGGTCATTATGGCAATCAGCCCCAGCATTTT. This sequence encodes CASSTQPWEGQGHYGNQPQHF.

This clonotype was counted between two and nine times. The J gene is TRBJ2-7, the V gene TRBV4-1; 7 bases are a match to TRBD2. Germline V gives CDR1 MGHRA, CDR2 YSYEKL. The CDR3 runs 16 residues. Trimming at V came to 1 base and at J to 3 bases, leaving 9 bases not matched to a gene. The CDR3: CASSQVGGSGFYEQYF. CDR3 sequence (DNA): TGCGCCAGCAGCCAAGTCGGAGGTAGCGGGTTCTACGAGCAGTACTTC.

The V gene is TRBV20-1, the J gene TRBJ1-1, with 7 bases lining up with TRBD1. The CDR3 loop spans 12 amino acids. With 6 bases clipped from V and 5 bases from J, the junction kept 6 bases outside the gene matches. The germline V gene has CDR1 DFQATT and CDR2 SNEGSKA (reference sequence). The CDR3 reads CSARQGGTEAFF. The CDR3 coding sequence is TGCAGTGCCAGACAGGGTGGAACTGAAGCTTTCTTT.

This clonotype was counted ten times or more. The V gene is TRBV18, the J gene TRBJ2-7, with 9 bases lining up with TRBD2. Germline V gene lookup returns CDR1 KGHSH and CDR2 LQKENI. Trimming cost V 2 bases and J 4 bases; bases outside gene matches: 6. The CDR3 length is 15 residues. CDR3 loop: CASSPTAGGGYEQYF. CDR3 nucleotides: TGTGCCAGCTCACCAACTGCGGGAGGGGGATACGAGCAGTACTTC.

This clonotype was counted ten times or more. The rearrangement links TRBV7-2 to TRBJ1-3; 7 bases agree with TRBD1. CDR3 size: 12 residues. Germline V gene lookup returns CDR1 SGHTA and CDR2 FQGNSA. The V segment lost 0 bases and the J segment 11 bases; nucleotides outside the gene matches: 1. This CDR3 is CASSLATGAIYF. Here the CDR3 DNA reads TGTGCCAGCAGCTTAGCCACAGGGGCCATATATTTT.

There are many counts of this clonotype. The junction shows a germline mismatch at one end, possibly a read error. V usage is TRBV2 and J usage is TRBJ1-6; D gene uncertain. This CDR3 comprises 12 residues. Germline values: CDR1 SNHLY, CDR2 FYNNEI. The DNA for the CDR3 is TGTGCCAGCAGTCCGGATAACTCACCCCTCCACTTT. Translating gives CASSPDNSPLHF.

This clonotype was found many times. The V gene is TRBV7-2, the J gene TRBJ2-1, with 10 bases that match TRBD2. The CDR3 contains 13 residues. Trimming cost V 8 bases and J 9 bases; bases outside gene matches: 7. Germline V lookup: CDR1 SGHTA, CDR2 FQGNSA. CDR3 in DNA: TGTGCCAGCGCCCTAGCGGGAGTAAGTGAGCAGTTCTTC. Its translation: CASALAGVSEQFF.

This clonotype was observed many times. The chain employs TRBV25-1 and TRBJ1-1, with 7 bases identical to TRBD1. CDR1 and CDR2 (germline): MGHDK, SYGVNS. Trimming cost V 4 bases and J 7 bases; bases outside gene matches: 9. The CDR3 contains 14 residues. This CDR3 is CASSALQGKDEAFF. Here the CDR3 DNA reads TGTGCCAGCAGTGCCCTACAGGGGAAGGATGAAGCTTTCTTT.

The chain combines TRBV9 with TRBJ2-7; 7 positions match TRBD2. J lost 2 bases, V lost 3 bases, and 8 bases had no gene match. The CDR3 is 15 residues long. Per germline, CDR1 SGDLS and CDR2 YYNGEE. The CDR3 region is CASSGGTIYPYEQYF. CDR3 nucleotide sequence: TGTGCCAGCAGCGGAGGGACTATTTACCCCTACGAGCAGTACTTC.

This clonotype has ten or more counts. This rearrangement joins TRBV4-2 to TRBJ1-1; D unresolved. The CDR3 is 15 residues long. V lost 4 bases to trimming and J lost 1 base, with 13 bases between them. The V gene's germline CDR1 is LGHNA and CDR2 YNFKEQ. Here the CDR3 DNA reads TGTGCCAGCAGCCCCCAAGGGAACTCGAACACTGAAGCTTTCTTT. Residues: CASSPQGNSNTEAFF.

This clonotype was seen only a few times. This chain links TRBV2 with TRBJ1-5, with TRBD1 matching 10 bases. This CDR3 is 14 amino acids long. Unmatched junction bases numbered 4, after V lost 7 bases and J lost 4 bases. The germline gives CDR1 SNHLY, CDR2 FYNNEI. The DNA for the CDR3 is TGTGCCAGCACTCCGGGACAGGGGAATCAGCCCCAGCATTTT. Translation: CASTPGQGNQPQHF.

Ten or more counts support this clonotype. This chain joins TRBV7-2 and TRBJ2-3; perhaps TRBD2 as D (7 bases). The CDR3 runs 15 residues. The V gene's germline CDR1 is SGHTA and CDR2 FQGNSA. Trimming pared 2 bases from V and 4 bases from J, leaving 13 bases between. Here the CDR3 reads CASSLTGGPADTQYF. The CDR3 region has the DNA TGTGCCAGCAGCTTAACCGGGGGGCCCGCAGATACGCAGTATTTT.

This clonotype turned up a few times. The chain combines TRBV20-1 with TRBJ2-3, with D possibly matching TRBD1 (6 bases). This CDR3 comprises 14 residues. CDR1 DFQATT and CDR2 SNEGSKA come from the germline V gene (reference sequence). Trimming pared 6 bases from V and 5 bases from J, leaving 18 bases between. This CDR3 is CSAPQTGLQDTQYF. For the CDR3, the DNA is TGCAGTGCGCCCCAAACAGGGCTTCAAGATACGCAGTATTTT.

This CDR3 is CSVRHRGRETQYF. CDR3 DNA sequence: TGCAGCGTTCGACACAGGGGACGGGAGACCCAGTACTTC. The chain is built from TRBV29-1 and TRBJ2-5; 7 bases agree with TRBD1. The V gene end was trimmed by 5 bases and the J gene end by 5 bases; junction bases not matched to a gene: 8. The CDR3 consists of 13 residues. The V gene's germline CDR1 is SQVTM and CDR2 ANQGSEA.

This clonotype was seen at least ten times. This chain uses TRBV7-2 with TRBJ2-3; TRBD2 matches 9 bases. The CDR3 sequence is 15 residues long. With 2 bases clipped from V and 4 bases from J, the junction kept 4 bases outside the gene matches. Germline-derived CDR1 and CDR2 are SGHTA and FQGNSA. The DNA of the CDR3 is TGTGCCAGCAGCTTAATAGCGGGAGCATCAGATACGCAGTATTTT. It encodes CASSLIAGASDTQYF.

This clonotype was counted ten times or more. V and J are TRBV20-1 and TRBJ1-2; tentatively, D is TRBD1 (5 bases). Deletions cut 3 bases from V and 2 bases from J, with 13 bases between. Germline CDR1 and CDR2: DFQATT and SNEGSKA (reference sequence). The CDR3 sequence is 14 residues long. CDR3 residues: CSASPGQGNYGYTF. CDR3 in DNA: TGCAGTGCTAGCCCTGGTCAGGGAAACTATGGCTACACCTTC.